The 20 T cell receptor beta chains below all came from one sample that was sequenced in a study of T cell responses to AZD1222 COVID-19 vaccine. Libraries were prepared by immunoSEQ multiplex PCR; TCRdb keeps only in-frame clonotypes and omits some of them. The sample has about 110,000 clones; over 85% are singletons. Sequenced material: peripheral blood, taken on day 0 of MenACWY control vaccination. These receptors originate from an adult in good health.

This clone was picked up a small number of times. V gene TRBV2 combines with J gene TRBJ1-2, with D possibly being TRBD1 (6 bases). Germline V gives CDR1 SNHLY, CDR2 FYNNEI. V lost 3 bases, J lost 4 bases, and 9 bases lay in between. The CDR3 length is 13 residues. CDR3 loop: CASSERQVYGYTF. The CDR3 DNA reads TGTGCCAGCAGTGAGAGACAGGTCTATGGCTACACCTTC.

CDR3 DNA sequence: TGTGCCAGCAGCTCCCTAAGGGATAATGAGCAGTTCTTC. It encodes CASSSLRDNEQFF. The chain is built from TRBV11-3 and TRBJ2-1; D is unclear. The V end was cut by 4 bases, the J end by 7 bases, with 11 bases between. The CDR3 sequence is 13 residues long. Germline-derived CDR1 and CDR2 are SGHNT and YENEEA. Full variable domain (rest looked up from reference TRBV11-3 and TRBJ2-1): EAGVVQSPRYKIIEKKQPVAFWCNPISGHNTLYWYLQNLGQGPELLIRYENEEAVDDSQLPKDRFSAERLKGVDSTLKIQPAELGDSAVYLCASSSLRDNEQFFGPGTRLTVL.

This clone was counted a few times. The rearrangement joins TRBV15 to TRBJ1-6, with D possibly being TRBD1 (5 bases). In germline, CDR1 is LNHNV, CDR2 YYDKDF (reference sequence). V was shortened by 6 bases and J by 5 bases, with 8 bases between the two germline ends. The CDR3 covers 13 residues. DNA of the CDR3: TGTGCCACCAGATCCAGGGATAATTCACCCCTCCACTTT. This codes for CATRSRDNSPLHF.

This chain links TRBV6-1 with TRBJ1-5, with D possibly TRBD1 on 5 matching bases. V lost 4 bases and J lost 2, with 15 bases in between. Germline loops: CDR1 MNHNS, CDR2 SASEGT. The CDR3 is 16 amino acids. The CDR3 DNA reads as TGTGCCAGCAGTGCCATAGCAGGGAACGGCAATCAGCCCCAGCATTTT. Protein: CASSAIAGNGNQPQHF.

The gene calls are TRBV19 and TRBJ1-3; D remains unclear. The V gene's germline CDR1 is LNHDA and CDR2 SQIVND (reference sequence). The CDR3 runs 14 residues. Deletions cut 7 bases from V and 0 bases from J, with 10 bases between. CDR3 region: CASKAVDSGNTIYF. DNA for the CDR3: TGTGCCAGTAAGGCCGTAGACTCTGGAAACACCATATATTTT.

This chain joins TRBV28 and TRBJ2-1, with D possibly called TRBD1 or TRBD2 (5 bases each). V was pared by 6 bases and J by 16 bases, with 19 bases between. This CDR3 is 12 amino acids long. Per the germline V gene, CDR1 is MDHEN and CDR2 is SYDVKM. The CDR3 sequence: CASSFLGTRRFF. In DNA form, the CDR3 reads TGTGCCAGCAGCTTCTTGGGGACGCGTAGATTCTTC.

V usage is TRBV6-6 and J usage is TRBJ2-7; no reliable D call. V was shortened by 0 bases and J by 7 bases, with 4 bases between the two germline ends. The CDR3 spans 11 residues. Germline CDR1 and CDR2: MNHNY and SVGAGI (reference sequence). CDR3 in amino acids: CASSYSTEQYF. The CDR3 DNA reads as TGTGCCAGCAGTTACTCTACGGAGCAGTACTTC.

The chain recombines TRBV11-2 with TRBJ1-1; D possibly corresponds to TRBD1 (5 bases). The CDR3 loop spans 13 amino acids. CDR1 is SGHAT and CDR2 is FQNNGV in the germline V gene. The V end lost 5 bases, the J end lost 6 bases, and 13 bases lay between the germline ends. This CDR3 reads CASSQLGTAEAFF. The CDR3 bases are TGTGCCAGCAGCCAACTGGGGACGGCTGAAGCTTTCTTT.

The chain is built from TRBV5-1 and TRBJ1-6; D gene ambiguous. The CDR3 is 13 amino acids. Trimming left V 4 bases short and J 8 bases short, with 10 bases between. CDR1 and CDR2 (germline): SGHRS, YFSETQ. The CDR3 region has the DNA TGCGCCAGCAGCATGTCAGAGGATTCACCCCTCCACTTT. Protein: CASSMSEDSPLHF.

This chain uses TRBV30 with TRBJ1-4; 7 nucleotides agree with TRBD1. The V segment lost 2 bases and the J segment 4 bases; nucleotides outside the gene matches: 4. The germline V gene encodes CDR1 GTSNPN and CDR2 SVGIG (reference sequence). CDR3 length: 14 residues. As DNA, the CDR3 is TGTGCCTGGAGTCCCCCAGGGGGTAATGAAAAACTGTTTTTT. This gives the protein CAWSPPGGNEKLFF.

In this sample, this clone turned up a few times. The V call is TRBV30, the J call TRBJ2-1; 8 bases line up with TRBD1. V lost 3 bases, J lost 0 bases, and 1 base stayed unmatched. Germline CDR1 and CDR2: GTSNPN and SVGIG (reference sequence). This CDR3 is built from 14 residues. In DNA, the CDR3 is TGTGCCTGGAGCGACAGGGGCTCCTACAATGAGCAGTTCTTC. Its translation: CAWSDRGSYNEQFF.

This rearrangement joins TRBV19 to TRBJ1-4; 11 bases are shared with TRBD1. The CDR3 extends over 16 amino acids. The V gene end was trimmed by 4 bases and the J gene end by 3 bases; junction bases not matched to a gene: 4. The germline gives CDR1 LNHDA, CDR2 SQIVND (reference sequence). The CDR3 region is CASSTRTGGPNEKLFF. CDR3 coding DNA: TGTGCCAGTAGTACCCGGACAGGGGGCCCTAATGAAAAACTGTTTTTT.

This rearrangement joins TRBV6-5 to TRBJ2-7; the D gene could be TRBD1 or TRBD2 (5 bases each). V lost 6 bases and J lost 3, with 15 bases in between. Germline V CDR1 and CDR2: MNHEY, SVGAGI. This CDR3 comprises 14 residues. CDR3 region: CASSTAGDLYEQYF. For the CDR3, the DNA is TGTGCCAGCAGCACCGCCGGGGACCTCTACGAGCAGTACTTC.

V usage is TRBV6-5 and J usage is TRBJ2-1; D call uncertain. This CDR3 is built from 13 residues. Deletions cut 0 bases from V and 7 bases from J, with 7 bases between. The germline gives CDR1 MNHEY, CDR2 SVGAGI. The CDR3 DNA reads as TGTGCCAGCAGTTACTCCTACGGAAATGAGCAGTTCTTC. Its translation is CASSYSYGNEQFF.

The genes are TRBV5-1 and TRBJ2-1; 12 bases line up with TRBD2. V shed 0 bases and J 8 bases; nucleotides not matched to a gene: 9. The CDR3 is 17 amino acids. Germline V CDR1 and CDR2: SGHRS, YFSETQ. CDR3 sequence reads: CASSLALSSGGVDEQFF. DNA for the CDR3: TGCGCCAGCAGCTTGGCCCTATCTAGCGGGGGGGTGGATGAGCAGTTCTTC.

CDR3 residues: CASSLLTASYEQYF. The DNA for the CDR3 is TGTGCCAGCAGCTTGTTGACAGCCTCCTACGAGCAGTACTTC. The rearrangement joins TRBV7-6 to TRBJ2-7; tentative D call: TRBD1 (5 bases). Germline-derived CDR1 and CDR2 are SGHVS and FNYEAQ. CDR3 size: 14 residues. V lost 3 bases, J lost 0 bases, and 9 bases lay in between.

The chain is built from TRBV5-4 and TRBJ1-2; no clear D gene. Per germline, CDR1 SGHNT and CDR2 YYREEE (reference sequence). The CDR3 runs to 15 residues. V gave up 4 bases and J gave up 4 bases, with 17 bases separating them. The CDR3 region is CASSPDGPLGYGYTF. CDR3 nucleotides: TGTGCCAGCAGCCCCGACGGGCCTCTAGGCTATGGCTACACCTTC.

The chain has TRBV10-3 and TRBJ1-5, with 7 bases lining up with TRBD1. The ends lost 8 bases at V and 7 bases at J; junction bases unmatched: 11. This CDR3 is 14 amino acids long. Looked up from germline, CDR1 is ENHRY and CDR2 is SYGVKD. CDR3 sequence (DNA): TGTGCCATCCAAGCCGACAGGGATGGACAGCCCCAGCATTTT. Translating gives CAIQADRDGQPQHF.

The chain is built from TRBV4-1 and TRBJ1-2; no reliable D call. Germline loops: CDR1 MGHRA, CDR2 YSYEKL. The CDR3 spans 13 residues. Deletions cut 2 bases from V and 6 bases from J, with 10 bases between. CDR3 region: CASSQSGSNGYTF. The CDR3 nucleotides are TGCGCCAGCAGCCAATCGGGGTCGAATGGCTACACCTTC.

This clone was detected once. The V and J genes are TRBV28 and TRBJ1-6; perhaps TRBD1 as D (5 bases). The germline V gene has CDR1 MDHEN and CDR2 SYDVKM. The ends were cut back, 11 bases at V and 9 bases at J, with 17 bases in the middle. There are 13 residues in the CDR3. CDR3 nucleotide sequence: TGTGCCGCCAGGGCCGTGGTCGGTTCACCCCTCCACTTT. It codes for CAARAVVGSPLHF.